The sequence of this T cell receptor beta chain was determined in a study of shared clonotypes between healthy human individuals. Study as a whole: The donor pool was made up of two women and a few men aged 18 to 49.

Terminally differentiated effector memory CD45RA+ cells were excluded by CCR7 positive selection of CD45RO-negative cells. The count of this clone is one. A deep-level run was used for the assay. In the sorted-subset replicate PCRs, 200 ng DNA, 25,000 to 30,000 T cell genomes, was used. This table comes from immunoSEQ multiplex PCR, and its TCRdb copy is limited to in-frame clones, with some not included. The sample lists roughly 550,000 clones, around 95% occurring once. The TCR sequence derives from a young woman in good health. The sequenced sample consisted of naive CD8+ T cells sorted from blood.

DNA of the CDR3: TGCAGTGCCATTGGACTCTACGAGCAGTACTTC. Translation gives CSAIGLYEQYF. The gene calls are TRBV20-1 and TRBJ2-7; the D gene is possibly TRBD2 (5 bases). V gave up 6 bases and J gave up 3 bases, with 9 bases separating them. Looked up from germline, CDR1 is DFQATT and CDR2 is SNEGSKA (reference sequence). This CDR3 has 11 residues.